The next 27 T cell receptor beta chains were all read from a single sample in a study of T cell responses to AZD1222 COVID-19 vaccine. TCRdb's table, derived via immunoSEQ multiplex PCR, lists solely in-frame clones and lacks some. The sample lists about 110,000 clones, about 90% seen once, with 6.6% in the top ten. The sequencing here drew on peripheral blood, taken on day 0 of AZD1222 vaccination. Receptors originate from an adult in good health.

This clone was seen just once. The chain links TRBV5-8 to TRBJ2-1; 10 nucleotides agree with TRBD2. Germline values: CDR1 SGHTS, CDR2 YDEGEE. This CDR3 comprises 16 residues. J gave up 4 bases and V 4 bases, and 8 bases lay outside the gene matches. CDR3 protein: CASSTNPSGRYNEQFF. The DNA of the CDR3 is TGTGCCAGCAGCACCAATCCTAGCGGGAGATACAATGAGCAGTTCTTC.

The chain combines TRBV27 with TRBJ2-7; weak D call: TRBD1 (5 bases). The germline V and J ends were trimmed by 8 bases and 0 bases, with 11 bases remaining between them. CDR3 length equals 13 residues. Germline V gives CDR1 MNHEY, CDR2 SMNVEV (reference sequence). The CDR3 region has the DNA TGTGCCAGCCAAGGACAATTCTCCTACGAGCAGTACTTC. It translates to CASQGQFSYEQYF.

The chain employs TRBV7-2 and TRBJ2-5, with 14 bases matching TRBD2. This CDR3 has 15 residues. In germline, CDR1 is SGHTA, CDR2 FQGNSA. After removal of 5 bases from V and 4 bases from J, the junction contained 3 bases not matched to a gene. The CDR3 sequence is CASSLTSGRGETQYF. The CDR3 region has the DNA TGTGCCAGCAGCCTGACTAGCGGGAGGGGAGAGACCCAGTACTTC.

The chain joins TRBV30 to TRBJ2-6; D unclear. This CDR3 is 13 amino acids long. Germline V CDR1 and CDR2: GTSNPN, SVGIG (reference sequence). Trimming took 8 bases from V and 0 from J, leaving 8 bases between them. CDR3 amino acids: CANTASGANVLTF. The CDR3 bases are TGTGCCAATACAGCCTCTGGGGCCAACGTCCTGACTTTC.

CDR3 DNA sequence: TGTGCCAGCAGTTCCCCGGACCGACAGAGGGCCAACGTCCTGACTTTC. It is translated as CASSSPDRQRANVLTF. The genes are TRBV28 and TRBJ2-6; D perhaps matches TRBD1 (5 bases). With 4 bases removed from V and 5 bases from J, the gap between germline ends came to 15 bases. Germline lookup yields CDR1 MDHEN and CDR2 SYDVKM. The length of the CDR3 is 16 residues.

This sequence joins TRBV19 and TRBJ1-4; no clear D. The V gene's germline CDR1 is LNHDA and CDR2 SQIVND (reference sequence). V was cut by 10 bases and J by 8 bases, with 14 bases left in between. This CDR3 is 12 amino acids long. CDR3 DNA: TGTGCCATGCCGGACGGTCGGGAAAAACTGTTTTTT. Its protein is CAMPDGREKLFF.

This clone was observed a single time. The gene calls are TRBV19 and TRBJ1-5, with D tentatively TRBD1 (5 bases). V shed 7 bases and J shed 6 bases, with 10 bases lying between them. CDR1 is LNHDA, CDR2 SQIVND, per germline (reference sequence). The CDR3 is 12 residues long. The CDR3 loop reads CASTGLGQPQHF. The CDR3, as DNA: TGTGCCAGTACGGGGCTCGGTCAGCCCCAGCATTTT. Full variable domain (outside the CDR3, taken from reference TRBV19 and TRBJ1-5): DGGITQSPKYLFRKEGQNVTLSCEQNLNHDAMYWYRQDPGQGLRLIYYSQIVNDFQKGDIAEGYSVSREKKESFPLTVTSAQKNPTAFYLCASTGLGQPQHFGDGTRLSIL.

V gene TRBV19 combines with J gene TRBJ2-5; maybe TRBD1 (8 bases). Germline-derived CDR1 and CDR2 are LNHDA and SQIVND (reference sequence). Trimming took 6 bases from V and 5 from J, leaving 16 bases between them. The CDR3 consists of 14 residues. The CDR3 here is CASSDRGGRETQYF. CDR3 in DNA: TGTGCCAGTAGCGACAGGGGAGGGCGGGAGACCCAGTACTTC.

This chain joins TRBV4-1 and TRBJ2-7; TRBD2 agrees at 10 bases. Looked up from germline, CDR1 is MGHRA and CDR2 is YSYEKL. This CDR3 spans 21 amino acids. V gave up 2 bases and J gave up 0 bases; unmatched junction bases: 19. The CDR3 loop reads CASSQPGLAASRGWISYEQYF. CDR3 DNA sequence: TGCGCCAGCAGCCAACCAGGACTAGCGGCCTCGCGGGGTTGGATCTCCTACGAGCAGTACTTC.

Only a few counts were recorded for this clone. The chain combines TRBV19 with TRBJ1-2; tentatively, D is TRBD1 (5 bases). This CDR3 has 16 residues. The V and J ends lost 4 bases and 2 bases respectively, with 17 bases between them. CDR1 is LNHDA, CDR2 SQIVND, per germline (reference sequence). CDR3 DNA sequence: TGTGCCAGTAGTAGATTAACAGGAACTGGGAACTATGGCTACACCTTC. Amino acid sequence: CASSRLTGTGNYGYTF.

This chain joins TRBV20-1 and TRBJ2-1; D gene uncertain. Germline assignment: CDR1 DFQATT and CDR2 SNEGSKA (reference sequence). The length of the CDR3 is 10 residues. V was cut by 3 bases and J by 9 bases, with 6 bases left in between. The CDR3 sequence: CSASHLEQFF. CDR3 sequence (DNA): TGCAGTGCTAGCCACCTTGAGCAGTTCTTC.

This clone was recorded a few times. The rearrangement uses TRBV16 and TRBJ1-4; maybe TRBD1 (5 bases). The V and J ends lost 1 base and 8 bases respectively, with 14 bases between them. Germline V gene data show CDR1 as KGHSY and CDR2 as FQNENV. CDR3 length equals 15 residues. The CDR3 region has the DNA TGTGCCAGCAGCCAATTGTCAAGGGGTGACGAAAAACTGTTTTTT. Translation: CASSQLSRGDEKLFF.

The chain employs TRBV7-2 and TRBJ1-6, with TRBD1 as a possible D gene (5 bases). CDR3 length: 17 amino acids. In germline, CDR1 is SGHTA, CDR2 FQGNSA. V was clipped by 5 bases and J by 0 bases, with 14 bases between them. The CDR3 loop is CASSIRDLSSYNSPLHF. CDR3 sequence (DNA): TGTGCCAGCAGCATCCGGGACTTGAGCTCCTATAATTCACCCCTCCACTTT. Complete variable domain (other parts from reference TRBV7-2 and TRBJ1-6): GAGVSQSPSNKVTEKGKDVELRCDPISGHTALYWYRQSLGQGLEFLIYFQGNSAPDKSGLPSDRFSAERTGGSVSTLTIQRTQQEDSAVYLCASSIRDLSSYNSPLHFGNGTRLTVT.

The V and J genes are TRBV27 and TRBJ1-5; perhaps TRBD1 as D (5 bases). The V and J ends lost 8 bases and 0 bases respectively, with 17 bases between them. The CDR3 runs to 16 residues. The germline V gene encodes CDR1 MNHEY and CDR2 SMNVEV (reference sequence). CDR3 residues: CASGGYGRDSNQPQHF. The CDR3 nucleotides are TGTGCCAGCGGGGGTTATGGCAGGGATAGCAATCAGCCCCAGCATTTT.

The V gene is TRBV12-5, the J gene TRBJ1-5; no firm D call. Germline V gives CDR1 LGHNT, CDR2 FRNRAP. This CDR3 contains 14 residues. The ends were cut back, 2 bases at V and 6 bases at J, with 11 bases in the middle. The CDR3 sequence is CASGLLGGSQPQHF. In nucleotides, the CDR3 is TGTGCTAGTGGTTTGCTGGGCGGGAGTCAGCCCCAGCATTTT.

J is TRBJ2-3 and V is TRBV7-9; TRBD1 matches at 7 bases. Germline V gene data show CDR1 as SEHNR and CDR2 as FQNEAQ (reference sequence). This CDR3 has 14 amino acids. With 8 bases clipped from V and 4 bases from J, the junction kept 9 bases outside the gene matches. The CDR3 sequence: CASGSNRGADTQYF. In DNA, the CDR3 is TGTGCCAGCGGAAGCAACAGGGGCGCAGATACGCAGTATTTT.

The chain combines TRBV30 with TRBJ1-3; a possible D gene is TRBD1 (6 bases). This CDR3 has 13 residues. The V end was cut by 2 bases, the J end by 9 bases, with 14 bases between. Germline V CDR1 and CDR2: GTSNPN, SVGIG (reference sequence). The CDR3 loop is CAWSPGAPGTIYF. The CDR3 nucleotides read TGTGCCTGGAGTCCAGGGGCCCCCGGCACCATATATTTT.

In its sample, this clone was seen once. The chain has TRBV11-2 and TRBJ2-5; D perhaps matches TRBD1 (6 bases). The CDR3 covers 15 residues. Germline CDR1 reads SGHAT; CDR2 reads FQNNGV. Trimming shortened V by 6 bases and J by 2 bases, and 16 bases separated the two germline ends. In DNA, the CDR3 is TGTGCCAGCAGACGACCGGGCAGGGGTCAAGAGACCCAGTACTTC. Protein sequence: CASRRPGRGQETQYF.

The J gene is TRBJ1-2, the V gene TRBV4-1, with D possibly matching TRBD1 (6 bases). V lost 2 bases and J 5 bases, leaving 15 bases between the germline ends. The V gene's germline CDR1 is MGHRA and CDR2 YSYEKL. The CDR3 sequence is 15 residues long. CDR3 nucleotides: TGCGCCAGCAGCCAACCGACCCGGGGGCTTTATGGCTACACCTTC. Amino acids: CASSQPTRGLYGYTF.

The V gene is TRBV5-1, the J gene TRBJ1-2, with TRBD1 matching 9 bases. Germline trimming cut 0 bases from V and 1 base from J; bases unmatched to any gene: 10. Germline CDR1 SGHRS, CDR2 YFSETQ. The CDR3 has 18 residues. CDR3 region: CASSLGLTGGRGNYGYTF. CDR3 in DNA: TGCGCCAGCAGCTTGGGGTTGACAGGGGGTCGCGGTAACTATGGCTACACCTTC.

The chain recombines TRBV3-1 (or the pseudogene TRBV3-2) with TRBJ2-7; D is ambiguous. This CDR3 region has 15 residues. Germline V CDR1 and CDR2: LGHDT, YNNKEL (reference sequence). V shed 4 bases and J shed 4 bases, with 17 bases lying between them. The DNA of the CDR3 is TGTGCCAGCAGCCCCTCCCGCCGATTACAGTACGAGCAGTACTTC. Translated, it gives CASSPSRRLQYEQYF.

V usage is TRBV27 and J usage is TRBJ1-6; D remains unclear. Germline V CDR1 and CDR2: MNHEY, SMNVEV (reference sequence). V was shortened by 5 bases and J by 0 bases, with 5 bases between the two germline ends. The CDR3 has 14 residues. The CDR3, as DNA: TGTGCCAGCAGTCCTAGCTCCTATAATTCACCCCTCCACTTT. Residues: CASSPSSYNSPLHF.

This clone has just one count. The gene calls are TRBV27 and TRBJ1-5; D is unresolved. The CDR3 totals 14 residues. Per the germline V gene, CDR1 is MNHEY and CDR2 is SMNVEV (reference sequence). V was shortened by 6 bases and J by 6 bases, with 15 bases between the two germline ends. CDR3 amino acids: CASRPRTATQPQHF. CDR3 coding DNA: TGTGCCAGCAGACCAAGGACGGCGACTCAGCCCCAGCATTTT.

The genes are TRBV9 and TRBJ1-3; possible D gene TRBD1, 5 bases. Germline CDR1 SGDLS, CDR2 YYNGEE. The CDR3 loop spans 15 amino acids. Trimming removed 2 bases from V and 7 bases from J, with 16 bases in between. The CDR3 reads CASSVRGAGRNTIYF. The CDR3 bases are TGTGCCAGCAGCGTCCGTGGGGCAGGGAGGAACACCATATATTTT.

The chain has TRBV4-1 and TRBJ1-2; 9 bases map to TRBD1. This CDR3 region has 16 residues. Germline V gene lookup returns CDR1 MGHRA and CDR2 YSYEKL. The junction had 10 bases not matched to a gene; V was cut back by 4 bases and J by 4 bases. The CDR3 sequence: CASSREQGARSYGYTF. CDR3 coding DNA: TGCGCCAGCAGCCGAGAACAGGGGGCGAGAAGCTATGGCTACACCTTC.

The genes are TRBV6-2 or TRBV6-3 and TRBJ1-5; perhaps TRBD1 as D (5 bases). The CDR3 runs to 14 residues. Trimming cost V 0 bases and J 4 bases, with 7 bases left between them. The V gene's germline CDR1 is MNHEY and CDR2 SVGEGT. DNA for the CDR3: TGTGCCAGCAGTTACTCAGGGGTAAATCAGCCCCAGCATTTT. Translated, it gives CASSYSGVNQPQHF.

The chain joins TRBV6-5 to TRBJ1-2, with TRBD1 identical over 7 bases. The CDR3 consists of 13 residues. V lost 7 bases to trimming and J lost 5 bases; unmatched junction nucleotides: 7. The V gene's germline CDR1 is MNHEY and CDR2 SVGAGI. The CDR3 region is CASNPSRGYGYTF. In nucleotides, the CDR3 is TGTGCCAGCAACCCCTCCAGGGGGTATGGCTACACCTTC.